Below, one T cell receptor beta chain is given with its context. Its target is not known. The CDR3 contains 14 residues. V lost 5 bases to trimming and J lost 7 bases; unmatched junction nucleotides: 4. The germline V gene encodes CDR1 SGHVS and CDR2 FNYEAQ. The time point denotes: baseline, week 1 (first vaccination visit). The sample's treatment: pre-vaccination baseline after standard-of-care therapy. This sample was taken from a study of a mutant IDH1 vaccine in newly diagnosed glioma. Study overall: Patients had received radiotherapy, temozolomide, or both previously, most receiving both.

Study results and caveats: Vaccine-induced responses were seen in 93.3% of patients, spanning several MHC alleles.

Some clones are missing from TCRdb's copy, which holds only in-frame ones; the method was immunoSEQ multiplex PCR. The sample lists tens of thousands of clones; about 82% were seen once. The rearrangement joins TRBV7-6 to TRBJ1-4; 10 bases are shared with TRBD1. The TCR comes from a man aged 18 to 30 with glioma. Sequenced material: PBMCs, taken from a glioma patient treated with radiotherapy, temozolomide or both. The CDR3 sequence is CASSQDRGGEKLFF. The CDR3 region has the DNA TGTGCCAGCAGCCAGGACAGGGGGGGTGAAAAACTGTTTTTT.